This TCR beta chain was sequenced during a study of cytomegalovirus exposure and HLA in healthy donors. Details on this clone: Its antigen is currently unknown.

Study conclusions and caveats: Sequencing depth across donors, presence/absence analyses assumed, was roughly uniform. Data from an earlier analysis indicated that most TCR beta V segments were productive either about 90% or about 30% of the time.

Those who donated were healthy bone marrow donors. The PCR contained 60 Vbeta and 13 Jbeta primers. Produced via immunoSEQ multiplex PCR; TCRdb's table is partial and in-frame only. This sample has about 250,000 clones, with around nine tenths found just once. The origin of this receptor is a girl aged 2-15 years in good health and CMV-seronegative. Sequenced material: PBMCs.

CDR3 bases: TGTGCCAGCAGTCCCCTAAGCGGGGGAAACTACAATGAGCAGTTCTTC. Protein: CASSPLSGGNYNEQFF. The rearrangement uses TRBV27 and TRBJ2-1; 8 nucleotides match TRBD2. The germline CDR1 and CDR2 sequences are MNHEY and SMNVEV (reference sequence). Trimming at V came to 5 bases and at J to 3 bases, leaving 9 bases not matched to a gene. This CDR3 comprises 16 residues.